The present TCR beta chain was sequenced within a study of blood T cell repertoires in COVID-19. Across the study: Material from acute and convalescent COVID-19 was sourced from the United States, Italy and Spain. Sources were T cells, B-cell-depleted T cells, or PBMCs; the material itself was cDNA or gDNA.

With 5 bases clipped from V and 4 bases from J, the junction kept 5 bases outside the gene matches. The CDR3 spans 13 residues. Germline lookup yields CDR1 LGHDT and CDR2 YNNKEL (reference sequence). Methods used by the authors: The assay estimated nucleated cells by amplifying reference gene primers. This table comes from immunoSEQ multiplex PCR, and its TCRdb copy is limited to in-frame clones, with some not included. V, J and clone size were drawn from that table, and D and trimming were deduced from the DNA. The table has fewer than 250,000 clones, nearly 85% seen once. The clonotype comes from a human donor in a cohort sampled during active COVID-19. The genes are TRBV3-1 (or the pseudogene TRBV3-2) and TRBJ2-7; TRBD2 matches at 7 bases. Sequenced input: peripheral blood. CDR3: CASSAQLAYEQYF. The CDR3 DNA reads as TGTGCCAGCAGCGCCCAACTAGCGTACGAGCAGTACTTC.